This TCR beta chain was profiled in a study of blood T cells in healthy people across ages. Looked up from germline, CDR1 is MNHEY and CDR2 is SVGAGI. This CDR3 is 14 amino acids long. The V segment lost 8 bases and the J segment 5 bases; nucleotides outside the gene matches: 11. This clonotype was observed many times. Each donor was a healthy Caucasian individual from Russia, aged roughly 6 to 90. The second PCR ran roughly 6 to 11 cycles with a sample-barcoded 5' primer and J-beta primers. TCRdb itself ran the 5' RACE reads through MiXCR, one entry per CDR3 protein. The table has hundreds of thousands of distinct CDR3 sequences, around a quarter seen once; the top ten hold less than 3.5%. These data were also reused for a study on T cells of mothers and their children.

The TCR comes from a boy between 10 and 17 years old in good health. The chain couples TRBV6-5 to TRBJ1-2; 7 bases are a match to TRBD1. The source material was blood. Written as DNA, the CDR3 is TGTGCCAGCGGGCCAGGGGGTCAAGGATATGGCTACACCTTC. Its protein product is CASGPGGQGYGYTF.